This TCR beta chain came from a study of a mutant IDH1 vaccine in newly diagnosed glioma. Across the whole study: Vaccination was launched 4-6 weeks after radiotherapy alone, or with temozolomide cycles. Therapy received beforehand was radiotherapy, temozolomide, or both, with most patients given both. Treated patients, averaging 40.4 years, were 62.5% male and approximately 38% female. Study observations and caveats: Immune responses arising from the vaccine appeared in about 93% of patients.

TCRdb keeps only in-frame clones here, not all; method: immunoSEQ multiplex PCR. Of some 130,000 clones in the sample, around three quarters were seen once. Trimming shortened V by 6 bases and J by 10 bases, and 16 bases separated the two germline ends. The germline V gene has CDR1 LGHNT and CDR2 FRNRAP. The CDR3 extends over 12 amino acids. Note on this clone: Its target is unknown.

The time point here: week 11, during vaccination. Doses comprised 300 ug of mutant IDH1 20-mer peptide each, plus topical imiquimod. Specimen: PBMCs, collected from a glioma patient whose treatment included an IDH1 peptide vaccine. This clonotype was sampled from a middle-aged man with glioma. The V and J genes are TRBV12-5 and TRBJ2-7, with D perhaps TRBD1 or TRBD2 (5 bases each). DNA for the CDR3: TGTGCTAGTGGCACCCCCTCAGGGAGACAGTACTTC. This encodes CASGTPSGRQYF.